Sequencing of this T cell receptor (beta chain) was carried out in a study of T-cell memory formation after mild COVID-19. In TCRdb, the 5' RACE reads were re-called with MiXCR into one record per CDR3 protein. This sample has fewer than 650,000 distinct CDR3 sequences, with 17% found just once. This CDR3 region has 14 residues. The V and J ends lost 7 bases and 0 bases respectively, with 12 bases between them. Germline assignment: CDR1 SGHRS and CDR2 YFSETQ. The source of this sequence is an adult woman who had mild COVID-19 (a few samples of this study predate the infection). Cell type and time point are not known. The sequencing input was PBMCs or a T cell subset sorted from them (not recorded which). V is TRBV5-1 and J is TRBJ2-3; possibly TRBD1 for D (6 bases). The DNA of the CDR3 is TGCGCCAGCGACCAGGGACAAAGCACAGATACGCAGTATTTT. Amino acids: CASDQGQSTDTQYF.